A selection of T cell receptor beta chains follows, all from one sample in a study of Ad26.COV2.S vaccination and SARS-CoV-2 variants. Data came from immunoSEQ multiplex PCR; TCRdb stores just in-frame clones and leaves some out. The table records 350,000 to 450,000 clones, 70% to 90% of them present only once. Sample: peripheral blood, taken in a trial of Ad26.COV2.S vaccine versus placebo. Receptors were obtained from a person aged 18-60 years who received the Ad26.COV2.S COVID-19 vaccine or a placebo. Each CDR3 is given with its conserved first and last residue. D genes are given only for firm matches. Size is omitted from some rows. Given values are once, few, many or a class for expanded clones.

v_call	d_call	clone_size	j_call	cdr3_nt	cdr3_aa
TRBV11-2	.	once	TRBJ2-1	TGTGCCAGCAGCTTAGTCAGTGGGGAGTCAATCAGCTCCTACAATGAGCAGTTCTTC	CASSLVSGESISSYNEQFF
TRBV15	TRBD2	.	TRBJ2-5	TGTGCCACCAGCCCTCAGCGGGAGCAGGTGACCCAGTACTTC	CATSPQREQVTQYF
TRBV18	.	.	TRBJ2-3	TGTGCCAGCTCACCAGGTGCGGCAGGGGCGTCTGGTACGCAGTATTTT	CASSPGAAGASGTQYF
TRBV12-3/TRBV12-4	.	.	TRBJ1-5	TGTGCCAGCACCCCATCTAGGGGTCAGCCCCAGCATTTT	CASTPSRGQPQHF
TRBV28	.	.	TRBJ1-3	TGTGCCAGCAGTCTACAGGGTCGAAGAAACACCATATATTTT	CASSLQGRRNTIYF
TRBV2	.	.	TRBJ2-1	TGTGCCAGCAGTCCCATAGCCGAGGAGCAGTTCTTC	CASSPIAEEQFF
TRBV6-5	.	.	TRBJ1-1	TGTGCCAGCAGTTACGGAAGGGGGGGAGGCTCTGAAGCTTTCTTT	CASSYGRGGGSEAFF
TRBV27	TRBD2	many	TRBJ2-1	TGTGCCAGCAGCACCCCCCTAGCGGGAGAGGATGAGCAGTTCTTC	CASSTPLAGEDEQFF
TRBV4-1	.	.	TRBJ2-5	TGCGCCAGCAGCCAGACCCCTCTGAGTTCGACCCAGTACTTC	CASSQTPLSSTQYF
TRBV5-1	.	.	TRBJ2-7	TGCGCCAGCAGCACCACCTTACTAGGCTACGAGCAGTACTTC	CASSTTLLGYEQYF
TRBV2	.	.	TRBJ2-5	TGTGCCAGCAGTGAAGATAGAAATAAAGAGACCCAGTACTTC	CASSEDRNKETQYF
TRBV3-1/TRBV3-2	TRBD1	.	TRBJ2-7	TGTGCCAGCAGCCACGAACAGGGGGCGGCGCAGTACTTC	CASSHEQGAAQYF
TRBV5-4	TRBD2	.	TRBJ2-6	TGTGCCAGCAGCTCCGGGGCAAGACTAGCGTTTAGCTCTGGGGCCAACGTCCTGACTTTC	CASSSGARLAFSSGANVLTF
TRBV5-4	.	.	TRBJ1-2	TGTGCCAGCAGCTTGGTTGGGCAGTTGGGGCCAGGCTACACCTTC	CASSLVGQLGPGYTF
TRBV2	.	few	TRBJ2-3	TGTGCCAGCAGTGAATTTGCAGCAATAGATACGCAGTATTTT	CASSEFAAIDTQYF
TRBV6-1	.	.	TRBJ2-7	TGTGCCAGCAGTGAAACCCCTAGGTCGGCCTCCTACGAGCAGTACTTC	CASSETPRSASYEQYF
TRBV28	.	few	TRBJ1-4	TGTGCCAGCAGCCTACAGGGAGACAATGAAAAACTGTTTTTT	CASSLQGDNEKLFF
TRBV12-3/TRBV12-4	.	once	TRBJ1-1	TGTGCCAGCAGTTTGGCAATGAACACTGAAGCTTTCTTT	CASSLAMNTEAFF
TRBV28	.	once	TRBJ2-7	TGTGCCAGCACTACGTGGGACCCAACCTACGAGCAGTACTTC	CASTTWDPTYEQYF
TRBV28	.	few	TRBJ2-2	TGTGCCAGCAGTCGTCAGTGGAACACCGGGGAGCTGTTTTTT	CASSRQWNTGELFF
TRBV19	TRBD1	.	TRBJ2-7	TGTGCCAGTAGTATTACAGGGGTTTACGAGCAGTACTTC	CASSITGVYEQYF
TRBV27	.	many	TRBJ1-6	TGTGCCAGCAGACTAACAGGGAATAATAATTCACCCCTCCACTTT	CASRLTGNNNSPLHF
TRBV5-5	.	.	TRBJ2-1	TGTGCCAGCAGCGCCAGGACAGAGCTATTGAACAATGAGCAGTTCTTC	CASSARTELLNNEQFF
TRBV27	TRBD2	.	TRBJ2-7	TGTGCCAGCAGCCTCAGGGCTCGGGGGCTGGCGGGAGGTTTATCCCCCAACCGATACGAGCAGTACTTC	CASSLRARGLAGGLSPNRYEQYF
TRBV6-4	TRBD2	many	TRBJ2-1	TGTGCCAGCAGTCCCAGTGCGGGAGGCTCGAGTGATGAGCAGTTCTTC	CASSPSAGGSSDEQFF
TRBV2	TRBD2	.	TRBJ2-5	TGTGCCAGCAGTGAAGCGGGAGGGTGGGAGACCCAGTACTTC	CASSEAGGWETQYF
TRBV24-1	.	.	TRBJ1-5	TGTGCCACCAGTGGAAGGCGCAGCGACAATCAGCCCCAGCATTTT	CATSGRRSDNQPQHF
TRBV20-1	.	.	TRBJ1-1	TGCAGTTACTCGATGTACACTGAAGCTTTCTTT	CSYSMYTEAFF
TRBV5-5	.	once	TRBJ2-7	TGTGCCAGCACCGCTAACTCCGGGACAAGCTCCTACGAGCAGTACTTC	CASTANSGTSSYEQYF
TRBV19	TRBD1	.	TRBJ2-3	TGTGCCAGTATGCGGCTTCCAGGGGGCGCAGATACGCAGTATTTT	CASMRLPGGADTQYF